This TCR beta chain was sequenced for a study of blood T cell repertoires in COVID-19. The ends were cut back, 7 bases at V and 3 bases at J, with 15 bases in the middle. The CDR3 has 13 residues. CDR1 is SQVTM, CDR2 ANQGSEA, per germline. In the original processing: Reference gene primer amplification in the assay estimated nucleated cell counts. TCRdb's copy holds only in-frame clones and misses some; the assay was immunoSEQ multiplex PCR. Clone size and V and J calls were adopted from that table, with D and trimming inferred from the DNA. The repertoire consists of around 120,000 clones, with 65% to 90% occurring once and the leading ten covering approximately 10%.

The chain carries TRBV29-1 and TRBJ1-1, with D perhaps matching TRBD1 (6 bases). The origin of this receptor is a man older than 75 with acute or convalescent COVID-19. Source material: peripheral blood. CDR3 nucleotides: TGCAGCGCTGAGGAACAGGGTTACACTGAAGCTTTCTTT. It yields the protein CSAEEQGYTEAFF.